This is a list of T cell receptor beta chains from one sample in a study of T cells after yellow fever vaccination. In TCRdb, the 5' RACE reads were re-called with MiXCR into one record per CDR3 protein. The sample records some 100,000 distinct CDR3 sequences, under 9% being singletons. The source material was CD8+ T cells not binding an NS4B(214-222) dextramer, sorted from PBMCs, sampled around 15 days after the first yellow fever vaccination. The origin of the receptors is a man between 18 and 29 years old who received the YFV17D yellow fever vaccine. Both conserved end residues are trimmed from each CDR3. The order of the fields is J gene, V gene, CDR3 protein.

TRBJ2-7 TRBV4-1 ASSLSGASSYEQY
TRBJ2-1 TRBV6-5 ASSYNRAEQF
TRBJ2-5 TRBV12-3/TRBV12-4 ASSLYGELQETQY
TRBJ2-6 TRBV5-5 ASSLGEGANVLT
TRBJ1-1 TRBV12-3/TRBV12-4 ASRKTTGGNTEAF
TRBJ1-1 TRBV2 ASSDSVPLNTEAF
TRBJ1-3 TRBV12-5 ASGLVLGNRSGNTIY
TRBJ2-7 TRBV7-9 ASRGSPNYEQY
TRBJ1-1 TRBV6-5 ASSYGQNTEAF
TRBJ1-1 TRBV13 ASSLLVQGGNTEAF
TRBJ1-1 TRBV6-6 ASSPGVTEAF
TRBJ2-3 TRBV7-9 ASSLSGGATDTQY
TRBJ2-3 TRBV5-4 ASRRGLDTQY
TRBJ1-2 TRBV4-1 ASSQVGRGQGRSGYT
TRBJ2-1 TRBV5-6 ASSLEGWGAKF
TRBJ2-5 TRBV4-1 ASSGRDRGETQY
TRBJ2-7 TRBV20-1 SASWGTGTPQQY
TRBJ1-2 TRBV7-9 ASSSTLPDGYT
TRBJ1-2 TRBV6-5 ASSYSTRTGKDGYT
TRBJ2-5 TRBV20-1 SANPIAGGVETQY
TRBJ1-6 TRBV5-1 ASSPMSGAGTTPLH
TRBJ2-3 TRBV10-2 ASTALFGGQRTDTQY
TRBJ2-1 TRBV10-3 AISPGQGFDEQF
TRBJ2-3 TRBV5-1 ASSSTGESTDTQY
TRBJ2-7 TRBV4-1 ASSQDRTGRSYEQY
TRBJ1-2 TRBV7-8 ASSLARQGYGYT
TRBJ2-1 TRBV7-9 ASSPLTSGGPGEQF
TRBJ2-1 TRBV7-9 ASRLGLAGSSYNEQF
TRBJ1-1 TRBV3-1 ASTLLNEVNTEAF
TRBJ2-2 TRBV2 ASRPGVDTGELF
TRBJ1-2 TRBV28 ASSPGTGVSGYT
TRBJ2-1 TRBV5-1 ASSLALAGGISYNEQF
TRBJ1-6 TRBV27 ASSLSTFPNSPLH
TRBJ2-3 TRBV5-4 ASSAGTQLSTDTQY
TRBJ2-3 TRBV27 ASSAWVGRGGAADTQY
TRBJ2-6 TRBV19 ASIPSRGVTGANVLT
TRBJ1-2 TRBV12-3/TRBV12-4 ASSSGTGVGWKGYT
TRBJ1-1 TRBV5-6 ASNGLGTEAF
TRBJ1-5 TRBV13 ASSIGEDSNQPQH